This T cell receptor beta chain derives from a study of shared clonotypes between healthy human individuals (dated by TCRdb to the early 2020s). In terms of the full investigation: The cohort comprised a couple of women and a few men aged 18 to 49 years. Per donor, three plates each were used for CD4 naive and CD4 memory, two for CD8 naive, and one for CD8 memory. Leukapheresis yielded between about 0.85 and 10 billion PBMCs per donor. Different laboratories and diverse techniques were used to prepare libraries and sequence TCR repertoires, to increase sequencing depth and limit assay-specific biases. Blood TCR repertoires of roughly 5 healthy adults were deeply sequenced to estimate repertoire size and the extent of clonotype sharing between individuals. Study-wide conclusions, independent of this receptor: Pairwise subsampling led to the expectation that sequencing depth would affect the degree of clonotype sharing among donors. Because the study included only a small number of donors, the genetic and exposure-history diversity represented was limited. Incomplete sequencing was indicated by rarefaction of sorted-subset datasets, despite the large sequencing depth. Naive subsets generally had larger estimated clonotype richness than memory subsets did. Sampling was limited to blood, and TCR repertoires in tissue likely differ from TCR repertoires in blood. Across a few donors, about 5.2% of naive CD4, over 3% of naive CD8, approximately 2.5% of memory CD4, and 0.3% to 0.45% of memory CD8 clonotypes were shared. Compared with non-shared clonotypes, the clonotypes found in all four sorted-subset donors had higher generation probabilities.

Healthy HIV-negative adults with no recently reported acute infections or vaccinations were included as donors. All donors were Caucasian adults living in Nashville, Tennessee, USA. CD4+ T cells were enriched through magnetic negative selection, after which naive cells were positively selected on CD45RA and the remaining negative fraction served as the memory subset. Blood was obtained by leukapheresis, after which PBMCs were separated by Ficoll-Histopaque density gradient centrifugation and cryopreserved in liquid nitrogen vapor phase. Purity and quantity of every magnetically sorted T cell population were checked by analytical flow cytometry. From each sorted fraction, genomic DNA was isolated and quantified by UV absorbance on a Nanodrop 2000c. Using the deep immunoSEQ assay, multiplex PCR amplified TCR CDR3 regions from genomic DNA. Extracted genomic DNA from each cell subset was distributed evenly across all wells of several immunoSEQ 96-well plates, and each plate was treated as a replicate. For sorted subsets, 150 to 250 ng genomic DNA, equal to tens of thousands of T cell genomes, was loaded into each replicate PCR. Purified libraries were measured with a Qubit 3.0 fluorometer, size-checked on a Bioanalyzer 2100, and measured again with the KAPA Library Quantification kit. A separate single-read 150-cycle Illumina NextSeq 550 flow cell was used to sequence each immunoSEQ 96-well plate. The authors' analysis ran thus. Because the immunoSEQ output held only junctional sequences and lacked quality scores, the filtering could not match the filtering applied to full-length reads. To assign V/J genes and CDR3, sequences were annotated against IMGT germline references using PyIR, a Python wrapper for IgBLAST v1.9. Reads with weak V/J assignments (E-value above 1e-6), missing CDR3, stop codons, out-of-frame junctions, or ambiguous translated residues were removed. V3J clonotypes were defined as sequences sharing the same inferred V gene, J gene, and CDR3 amino acid sequence. Percentage overlap between repertoires was calculated by dividing the number of shared unique clonotypes by the size of the smaller repertoire. Three approaches were used to assess repertoire richness: RTK rarefaction, the Chao1 estimator, and Recon v2.1 estimates of unobserved clonotypes. For all TCRbeta clonotypes obtained by the gDNA method from several donors, generation probabilities were computed with OLGA. TCRdb stores this immuneACCESS table with in-frame sequences only. Part of the clones is absent; in the studies checked, under half of the shortfall reflects unresolved V genes, and no reason is known for the rest. That table is the source of V, J and clone size, and D and trimming were worked out from the DNA. This sample lists 2,500,000 or so clones; roughly 93% were detected once. About 0.39% of the sample comes from the top ten.

Its CDR3 holds 14 amino acids, cysteine through phenylalanine. Only the CDR3 DNA stays, 42 bases, in frame from base 1. CDR1 and CDR2, looked up from the germline V gene, are MNHEY and SVGAGI. The junction shows trimming of 1 base on V and 4 bases on J, plus 10 bases between the germline ends. A word on this clone: Its antigen is currently not known. No quality values exist for individual bases; no much larger clone is one base distant.

This sequence originates from a man in his late teens or twenties in good health. Some clones in this sample may be carry-over from other donors' samples. The specimen sequenced was naive CD4+ T cells from PBMCs. The sample's cell subset or site label is to be understood as: CD45RA+ positively selected. Recombination joined TRBV6-5 with TRBJ1-1; possibly the D gene is TRBD1, per 6 matching bases. The bases read TGTGCCAGCAGTTACTTTCGGACAGCCACTGAAGCTTTCTTT. It specifies CASSYFRTATEAFF.